This TCR beta chain comes out of a study of blood T cell repertoires in COVID-19. Everyone who took part was 18 to 89 years old, and they came from 24 US areas. Cohort assignment relied on participant-reported clinical history. Original handling: Reference gene primer amplification in the assay estimated nucleated cell counts. TCRdb's table, derived via immunoSEQ multiplex PCR, lists solely in-frame clones and lacks some. The V and J calls and clone size come from that table; D and trimming were worked out from the DNA. The sample holds about 250,000 clones, around 84% seen once. This CDR3 contains 11 residues. CDR1 and CDR2 from the germline V gene are GTSNPN and SVGIG (reference sequence). With 0 bases removed from V and 7 bases from J, the gap between germline ends came to 6 bases.

This chain links TRBV30 with TRBJ1-2, with a tentative D call TRBD1 (5 bases). Sequenced input: PBMCs or T cells enriched from blood (not recorded which). The sequence was collected from a woman aged 45-65 years who had recovered from COVID-19. CDR3 sequence (DNA): TGTGCCTGGAGTGTCACAGGTGGCTACACCTTC. Residues: CAWSVTGGYTF. The full variable domain, its missing parts supplied by reference TRBV30 and TRBJ1-2, is SQTIHQWPATLVQPVGSPLSLECTVEGTSNPNLYWYRQAAGRGLQLLFYSVGIGQISSEVPQNLSASRPQDRQFILSSKKLLLSDSGFYLCAWSVTGGYTFGSGTRLTVV.